This T cell receptor beta chain was obtained from a study of blood T cell repertoires in COVID-19. Study at large: Collection of acute and convalescent COVID-19 samples took place in the United States, Italy and Spain.

V lost 1 base, J lost 0 bases, and 4 bases lay in between. This CDR3 has 15 amino acids. Per germline, CDR1 MNHNS and CDR2 SASEGT. Some clones are missing from TCRdb's copy, which holds only in-frame ones; the method was immunoSEQ multiplex PCR. The table shows 59,000 or so clones, with around three quarters occurring only once. The sample holds a few counts of this clone. The chain couples TRBV6-1 to TRBJ2-6; D unclear. Sequencing was done on a sample of peripheral blood. The origin of this receptor is a man between 60 and 75 years old with acute or convalescent COVID-19. The CDR3 coding sequence is TGTGCCAGCAGTGAAGACAGCTCTGGGGCCAACGTCCTGACTTTC. Protein product: CASSEDSSGANVLTF.